Listed below are T cell receptor beta chains from one sample, sequenced in a study of T-cell reconstitution after alpha-beta-depleted transplantation in children. One entry per CDR3 protein results from TCRdb running MiXCR on the PCR reads. The data contain about 160,000 distinct CDR3 sequences, approximately 12% of them seen just once; the ten biggest clones take up 13%. Sequenced material: PBMCs, taken before TCRalphabeta/CD19-depleted stem cell transplant. The receptors stem from a boy under 10 years old with acute myeloid leukemia, due to receive a stem cell transplant. CDR3s include the opening cysteine and the closing phenylalanine or tryptophan. Each record gives: V gene, D gene, J gene, clone size, CDR3 protein, CDR3 DNA. D genes are given only for firm matches. Size is stated for part of the rows, as once, few or many counts, or as a class when the clone is expanded.

>TRBV29-1|.|TRBJ1-2|many
CSVEEGTNYGYTF
TGCAGCGTTGAAGAAGGGACTAACTATGGCTACACCTTC
>TRBV12-3/TRBV12-4|TRBD1|TRBJ2-7|many
CASRPGTGKDEQYF
TGTGCCAGCAGACCCGGGACAGGGAAAGACGAGCAGTACTTC
>TRBV20-1|TRBD2|TRBJ2-3|few
CSATGGLSTDTQYF
TGCAGTGCTACGGGAGGGTTGAGCACAGATACGCAGTATTTT
>TRBV10-3|TRBD1|TRBJ2-1|.
CAISEPLGGTEQFF
TGTGCCATCAGTGAGCCCCTAGGGGGCACTGAGCAGTTCTTC
>TRBV4-1|.|TRBJ1-4|many
CASSQVVRGKGEKLFF
TGCGCCAGCAGCCAAGTCGTAAGGGGGAAGGGTGAAAAACTGTTTTTT
>TRBV5-1|TRBD2|TRBJ2-3|many
CASSPLVASGGLDTQYF
TGCGCCAGCAGCCCGCTGGTGGCTAGCGGGGGATTGGATACGCAGTATTTT
>TRBV27|TRBD2|TRBJ2-1|many
CASSSTPGLANEQFF
TGTGCCAGCAGTTCGACGCCGGGACTAGCAAATGAGCAGTTCTTC
>TRBV11-2|.|TRBJ2-1|many
CASSPLGQTHNEQFF
TGTGCCAGCAGCCCCCTTGGACAGACCCACAATGAGCAGTTCTTC
>TRBV28|.|TRBJ2-2|many
CASSSRGILGTGELFF
TGTGCCAGCAGTTCGCGCGGGATCCTAGGCACCGGGGAGCTGTTTTTT
>TRBV29-1|.|TRBJ2-1|.
CSVTTVLGSYNEQFF
TGCAGCGTGACGACAGTGCTAGGCTCCTACAATGAGCAGTTCTTC
>TRBV10-3|.|TRBJ2-3|many
CAISESGLGPASTDTQYF
TGTGCCATCAGTGAGTCGGGACTCGGGCCCGCTAGCACAGATACGCAGTATTTT
>TRBV3-1|TRBD2|TRBJ2-1|many
CASSQEGGSYNEQFF
TGTGCCAGCAGCCAAGAGGGAGGGTCCTACAATGAGCAGTTCTTC
>TRBV4-2|TRBD2|TRBJ2-5|many
CASSQDSSGARGQYF
TGTGCCAGCAGCCAAGATTCTAGCGGGGCCAGGGGCCAGTACTTC
>TRBV7-2|.|TRBJ1-5|many
CASSSYAQGNQPQHF
TGTGCCAGCAGCTCCTACGCCCAGGGCAATCAGCCCCAGCATTTT
>TRBV19|.|TRBJ1-5|many
CASSPFRQDNQPQHF
TGTGCCAGTAGTCCCTTTCGACAGGACAATCAGCCCCAGCATTTT
>TRBV3-1|TRBD1|TRBJ2-2|many
CASSQDWTGVNTGELFF
TGTGCCAGCAGCCAAGATTGGACAGGGGTTAACACCGGGGAGCTGTTTTTT
>TRBV20-1|.|TRBJ2-5|many
CSARRLNGETQYF
TGCAGTGCTAGACGACTCAACGGAGAGACCCAGTACTTC
>TRBV27|.|TRBJ1-1|many
CASSPYRVTEAFF
TGTGCCAGCAGTCCCTACAGGGTCACTGAAGCTTTCTTT
>TRBV7-2|TRBD2|TRBJ2-1|many
CASSPSTARGGDEQFF
TGTGCCAGCAGCCCCTCGACTGCGCGGGGGGGCGATGAGCAGTTCTTC
>TRBV5-4|.|TRBJ2-2|.
CASSLMIGGQGTGELFF
TGTGCCAGCAGCTTGATGATCGGGGGGCAGGGGACCGGGGAGCTGTTTTTT
>TRBV20-1|TRBD2|TRBJ2-7|many
CSASPSGRSYEQYF
TGCAGTGCCTCTCCCAGCGGGAGGTCCTACGAGCAGTACTTC
>TRBV29-1|.|TRBJ2-7|.
CSVEDRESSGYEQYF
TGCAGCGTTGAAGATCGGGAGAGTAGCGGCTACGAGCAGTACTTC
>TRBV12-3/TRBV12-4|TRBD1|TRBJ1-3|many
CASSPKGTAGNTIYF
TGTGCCAGCAGTCCCAAGGGGACAGCCGGAAACACCATATATTTT
>TRBV28|.|TRBJ1-2|.
CASRSNIGYTF
TGTGCCAGCAGGTCCAACATTGGCTACACCTTC
>TRBV7-2|.|TRBJ1-6|many
CASSFDIYNSPLHF
TGTGCCAGCAGCTTCGACATCTATAATTCACCCCTCCACTTT
>TRBV20-1|TRBD1|TRBJ1-4|many
CSAPGQGAKEKLFF
TGCAGTGCACCAGGACAGGGGGCAAAGGAAAAACTGTTTTTT
>TRBV12-3/TRBV12-4|TRBD1|TRBJ1-1|many
CASRSQPLGQAEAFF
TGTGCCAGCAGATCCCAACCCTTGGGACAGGCTGAAGCTTTCTTT